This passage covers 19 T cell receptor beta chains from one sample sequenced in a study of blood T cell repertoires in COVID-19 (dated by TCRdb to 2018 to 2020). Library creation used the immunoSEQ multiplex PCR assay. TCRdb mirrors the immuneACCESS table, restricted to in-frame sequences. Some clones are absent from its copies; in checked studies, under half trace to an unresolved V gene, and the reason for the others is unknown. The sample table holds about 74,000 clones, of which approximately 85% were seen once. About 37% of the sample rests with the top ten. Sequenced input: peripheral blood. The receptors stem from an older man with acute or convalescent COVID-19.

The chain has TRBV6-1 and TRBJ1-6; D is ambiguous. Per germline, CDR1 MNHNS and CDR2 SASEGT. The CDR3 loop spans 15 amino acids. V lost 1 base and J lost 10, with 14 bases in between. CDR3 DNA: TGTGCCAGCAGTGAAGACCCAGTTGCGGGGTCACCCCTCCACTTT. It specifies CASSEDPVAGSPLHF.

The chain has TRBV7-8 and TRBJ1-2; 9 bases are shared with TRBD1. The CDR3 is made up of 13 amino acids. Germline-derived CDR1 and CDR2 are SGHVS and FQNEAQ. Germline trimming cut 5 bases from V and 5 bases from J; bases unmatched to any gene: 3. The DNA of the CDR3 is TGTGCCAGCAGCACAGGGGGCGCATATGGCTACACCTTC. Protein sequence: CASSTGGAYGYTF.

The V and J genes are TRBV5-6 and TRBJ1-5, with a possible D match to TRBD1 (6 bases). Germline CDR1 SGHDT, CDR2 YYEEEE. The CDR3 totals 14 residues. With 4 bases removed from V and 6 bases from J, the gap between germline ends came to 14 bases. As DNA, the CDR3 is TGTGCCAGCAGCGCCGACAGGTCTAGTCAGCCCCAGCATTTT. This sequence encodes CASSADRSSQPQHF.

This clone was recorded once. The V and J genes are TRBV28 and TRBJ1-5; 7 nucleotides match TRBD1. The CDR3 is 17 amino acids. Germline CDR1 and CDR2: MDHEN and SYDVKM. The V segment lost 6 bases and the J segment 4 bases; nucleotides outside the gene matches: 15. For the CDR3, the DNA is TGTGCCAGCAGCCCCTGGACGGATCAGGGGGGAAATCAGCCCCAGCATTTT. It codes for CASSPWTDQGGNQPQHF.

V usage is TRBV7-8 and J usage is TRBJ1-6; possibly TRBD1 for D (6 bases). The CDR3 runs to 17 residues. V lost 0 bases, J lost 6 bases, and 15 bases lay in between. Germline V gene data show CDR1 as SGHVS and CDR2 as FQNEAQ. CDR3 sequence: CASSLASGRGSNSPLHF. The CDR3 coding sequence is TGTGCCAGCAGCTTAGCTTCTGGCAGGGGTAGTAATTCACCCCTCCACTTT.

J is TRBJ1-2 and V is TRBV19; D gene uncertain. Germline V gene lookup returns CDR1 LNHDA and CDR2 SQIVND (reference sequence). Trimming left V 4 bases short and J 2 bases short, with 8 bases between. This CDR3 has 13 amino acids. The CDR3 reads CASSTPSNYGYTF. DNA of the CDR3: TGTGCCAGTAGTACACCGAGCAACTATGGCTACACCTTC.

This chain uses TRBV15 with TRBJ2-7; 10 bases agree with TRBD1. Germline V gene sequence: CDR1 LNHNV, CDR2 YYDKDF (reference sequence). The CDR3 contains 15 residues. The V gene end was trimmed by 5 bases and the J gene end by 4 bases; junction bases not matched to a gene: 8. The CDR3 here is CATSPDGTGEYEQYF. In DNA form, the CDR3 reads TGTGCCACCAGCCCCGACGGGACAGGGGAGTACGAGCAGTACTTC.

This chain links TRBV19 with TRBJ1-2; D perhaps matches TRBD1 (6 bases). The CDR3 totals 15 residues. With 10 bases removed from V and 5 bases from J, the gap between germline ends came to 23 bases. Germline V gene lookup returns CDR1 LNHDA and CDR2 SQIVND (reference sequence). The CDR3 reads CATTPGGAQGYGYTF. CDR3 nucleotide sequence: TGTGCCACCACTCCGGGGGGGGCGCAGGGGTATGGCTACACCTTC.

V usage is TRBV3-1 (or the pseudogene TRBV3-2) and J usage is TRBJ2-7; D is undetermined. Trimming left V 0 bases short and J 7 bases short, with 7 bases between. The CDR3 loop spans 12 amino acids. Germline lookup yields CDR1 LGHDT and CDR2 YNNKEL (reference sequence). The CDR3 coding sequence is TGTGCCAGCAGCCAAGATACGAGTGAGCAGTACTTC. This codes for CASSQDTSEQYF.

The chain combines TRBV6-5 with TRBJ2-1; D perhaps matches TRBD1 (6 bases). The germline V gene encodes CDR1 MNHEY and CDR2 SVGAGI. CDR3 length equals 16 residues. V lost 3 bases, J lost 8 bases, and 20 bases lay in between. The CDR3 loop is CASSYSGTHLSDEQFF. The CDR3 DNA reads TGTGCCAGCAGTTATTCCGGGACACATTTATCAGATGAGCAGTTCTTC.

CDR3 amino acids: CASRGRENTGELFF. The DNA of the CDR3 is TGTGCCAGTAGAGGTCGGGAGAACACCGGGGAGCTGTTTTTT. V is TRBV19 and J is TRBJ2-2, with D maybe TRBD2 (5 bases). Trimming pared 6 bases from V and 1 base from J, leaving 9 bases between. Germline CDR1 and CDR2: LNHDA and SQIVND (reference sequence). This CDR3 has 14 residues.

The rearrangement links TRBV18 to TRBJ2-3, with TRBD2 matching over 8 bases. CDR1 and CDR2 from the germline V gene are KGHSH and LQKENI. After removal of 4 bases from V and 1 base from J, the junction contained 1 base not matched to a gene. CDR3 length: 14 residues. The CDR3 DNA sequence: TGTGCCAGCTCACAACTAGCGGGCACAGATACGCAGTATTTT. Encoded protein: CASSQLAGTDTQYF.

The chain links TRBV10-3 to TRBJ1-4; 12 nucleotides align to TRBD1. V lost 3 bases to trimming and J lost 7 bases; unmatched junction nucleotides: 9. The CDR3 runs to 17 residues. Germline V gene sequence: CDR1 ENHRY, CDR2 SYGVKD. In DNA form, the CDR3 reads TGTGCCATCAGTGAAGCGGGACAGGGGGCAAGCGGTGAAAAACTGTTTTTT. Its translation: CAISEAGQGASGEKLFF.

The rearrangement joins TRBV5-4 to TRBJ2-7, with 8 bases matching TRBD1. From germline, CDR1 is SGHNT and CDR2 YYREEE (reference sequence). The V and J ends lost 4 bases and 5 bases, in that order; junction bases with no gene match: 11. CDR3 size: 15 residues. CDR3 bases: TGTGCCAGCAGCACTGACAGGGGCGCCAATCACGAGCAGTACTTC. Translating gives CASSTDRGANHEQYF.

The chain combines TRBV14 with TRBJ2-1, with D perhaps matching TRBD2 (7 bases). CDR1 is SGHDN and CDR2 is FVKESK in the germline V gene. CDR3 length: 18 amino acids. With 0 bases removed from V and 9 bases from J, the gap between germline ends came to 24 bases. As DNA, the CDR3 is TGTGCCAGCAGCCAAGATCACCCGGGGGGCGTCCTGGTCCCTGAGCAGTTCTTC. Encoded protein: CASSQDHPGGVLVPEQFF.

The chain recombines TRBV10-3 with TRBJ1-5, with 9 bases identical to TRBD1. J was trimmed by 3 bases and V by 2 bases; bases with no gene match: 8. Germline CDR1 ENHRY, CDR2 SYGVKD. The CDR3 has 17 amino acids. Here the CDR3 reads CAISEGLGTGNNQPQHF. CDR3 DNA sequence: TGTGCCATCAGTGAGGGGCTTGGGACAGGGAACAATCAGCCCCAGCATTTT.

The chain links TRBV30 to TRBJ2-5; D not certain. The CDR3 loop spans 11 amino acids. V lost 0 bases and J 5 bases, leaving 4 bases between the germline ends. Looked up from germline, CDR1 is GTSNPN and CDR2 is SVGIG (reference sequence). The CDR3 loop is CAWSVAETQYF. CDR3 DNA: TGTGCCTGGAGTGTCGCGGAGACCCAGTACTTC.

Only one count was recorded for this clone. The DNA for the CDR3 is TGTGCCAGCAGCGTAGGGGACAGGGGGTATGAGCAGTACTTC. This sequence encodes CASSVGDRGYEQYF. The chain couples TRBV9 to TRBJ2-7; TRBD1 matches at 11 bases. CDR1 is SGDLS, CDR2 YYNGEE, per germline. The CDR3 is 14 residues long. V dropped 0 bases and J dropped 7; count of bases not matched to a gene: 3.

The CDR3 region has the DNA TGTGCCAGCAGCTGGACTTCTTACAATGAGCAGTTCTTC. This translates into CASSWTSYNEQFF. The chain carries TRBV5-6 and TRBJ2-1, with D maybe TRBD2 (5 bases). The CDR3 extends over 13 amino acids. V lost 3 bases, J lost 4 bases, and 8 bases lay in between. CDR1 and CDR2 (germline): SGHDT, YYEEEE.